This entry features one T cell receptor (beta chain) sequence. Its antigen remains unidentified. The data were obtained in a study of beta chain features in type 1 diabetes. Study-wide findings and caveats: All four CD4+ subsets of Type 1 diabetes patients contained TCRB CDR3s that were moderately but significantly shorter. Within the patient group, naive, central memory and Treg TCRB repertoires appeared more similar to each other than within healthy donors.

CD4+ naive, central memory, regulatory and stem cell-like memory cells were sorted via CD45RO/CCR7/CD25/CD127/CD95/CD27. Germline CDR1 is SGHTA and CDR2 is FQGNSA. Trimming left V 0 bases short and J 7 bases short, with 7 bases between. CDR3 size: 13 residues. The investigators reverse transcribed all of the isolated RNA, so they sequenced expressed TCRB transcripts. The data were produced by immunoSEQ multiplex PCR, yet TCRdb's version contains in-frame clones alone and is incomplete. The repertoire holds 300,000 to 350,000 clones, 13% seen once, with 0.015% in the top ten. This receptor was identified in a woman aged 18 to 35 with type 1 diabetes. The sample was naive CD4+ T cells from blood. The V and J genes are TRBV7-2 and TRBJ2-1; D not resolved. DNA for the CDR3: TGTGCCAGCAGCTTAGCGAGCCATAATGAGCAGTTCTTC. Translation: CASSLASHNEQFF.